One sample yielded the 28 T cell receptor beta chains listed below, sequenced in a study of CXCR3-negative and CXCR3-positive naive CD8 T cells. For these TCRs, the target antigens are not known. Notes on the study in general: Hydrophobicity was higher for TRB CDR3s found in CXCR3-positive naive cells than in CXCR3-negative naive cells.

The TRB libraries of cDNA were built by UMI-labeled 5' RACE. TCRdb re-called the 5' RACE reads and catalogs CDR3 proteins one per entry, DNA excluded. Its clone listing holds around 140,000 distinct CDR3 sequences. Source material: naive CXCR3+ CD8+ T cells from blood. Subset defined: CD45RO-CCR7+CD27+CD95- naive CD8+ T cells expressing CXCR3 (TNR3+). The receptors here all came from a human donor in good health. Some clones in this sample may be carry-over from other donors' samples.

This chain connects TRBV7-2 to TRBJ2-5; the TRBD2 assignment by TCRdb is unverifiable without DNA. There are 16 residues in the CDR3. Germline V gene sequence: CDR1 SGHTA, CDR2 FQGNSA. The CDR3 reads CASSYPPGLIEETQYF.

This rearrangement joins TRBV4-1 to TRBJ2-7. The length of the CDR3 is 13 residues. The germline gives CDR1 MGHRA, CDR2 YSYEKL. This chain's CDR3 is CASSQYFNYEQYF.

The chain couples TRBV7-9 to TRBJ2-3; TCRdb outputs TRBD1, but without DNA this stays unchecked. Germline loops: CDR1 SEHNR, CDR2 FQNEAQ (reference sequence). The CDR3 totals 16 residues. The CDR3 here is CASSLGPGTSTDTQYF.

This rearrangement joins TRBV5-1 to TRBJ2-5; the TCRdb D gene call, TRBD2, has no DNA to confirm it. Looked up from germline, CDR1 is SGHRS and CDR2 is YFSETQ. CDR3 length equals 13 residues. CDR3 sequence reads: CASRGLPGETQYF.

V is TRBV23-1 and J is TRBJ2-7; as DNA is missing, the TRBD1 call by TCRdb cannot be tested. TRBV23-1 is marked as an open reading frame, function uncertain. This CDR3 spans 16 amino acids. CDR3 residues: CASSSGWTGKNYEQYF.

CDR3 amino acids: CASSLSGGGEQYF. The V call is TRBV27, the J call TRBJ2-7; TCRdb picks TRBD1, but there is no DNA to check that call. CDR1 MNHEY and CDR2 SMNVEV come from the germline V gene (reference sequence). The CDR3 loop spans 13 amino acids.

The chain employs TRBV29-1 and TRBJ2-7; TCRdb's D gene call, TRBD2, goes unchecked for lack of DNA. The CDR3 extends over 17 amino acids. CDR1 is SQVTM and CDR2 is ANQGSEA in the germline V gene. The CDR3: CSVEVRRRDLAGDEQYF.

CDR3 sequence: CASSPQPPQGESLAKLFF. This rearrangement joins TRBV18 to TRBJ1-4; the TCRdb D gene call, TRBD1, has no DNA to confirm it. CDR3 length equals 18 residues. Per the germline V gene, CDR1 is KGHSH and CDR2 is LQKENI. Full variable domain (remainder filled in from reference TRBV18 and TRBJ1-4): NAGVMQNPRHLVRRRGQEARLRCSPMKGHSHVYWYRQLPEEGLKFMVYLQKENIIDESGMPKERFSAEFPKEGPSILRIQQVVRGDSAAYFCASSPQPPQGESLAKLFFGSGTQLSVL.

The CDR3 reads CASSLKGEYEQYF. J is TRBJ2-7 and V is TRBV7-9; TCRdb names TRBD1, which stays unverified in the absence of DNA. This CDR3 region has 13 residues. From germline, CDR1 is SEHNR and CDR2 FQNEAQ (reference sequence).

The V and J genes are TRBV28 and TRBJ2-3; TCRdb selects TRBD2, and the lack of DNA leaves this call unchecked. The length of the CDR3 is 13 residues. CDR1 MDHEN and CDR2 SYDVKM come from the germline V gene. The CDR3: CASSPRTTDTQYF.

The rearrangement uses TRBV29-1 and TRBJ2-7; checking the TCRdb D call of TRBD2 is not possible without DNA. The CDR3 is 15 residues long. CDR1 is SQVTM, CDR2 ANQGSEA, per germline. CDR3 residues: CSVGGLAGGRNEQYF.

V is TRBV6-6 and J is TRBJ1-1; without DNA, the TCRdb call of TRBD1 cannot be checked. There are 15 residues in the CDR3. The germline CDR1 and CDR2 sequences are MNHNY and SVGAGI (reference sequence). This CDR3 reads CASSYSDRGNTEAFF.

The chain employs TRBV4-1 and TRBJ1-5; absent DNA, TCRdb's TRBD1 call cannot be checked. The CDR3 sequence is 15 residues long. Germline V lookup: CDR1 MGHRA, CDR2 YSYEKL. The CDR3 reads CASSPSTGTYQPQHF.

The chain has TRBV29-1 and TRBJ2-7; TCRdb reports TRBD2, a call that lacks DNA to check it against. Germline CDR1 is SQVTM and CDR2 is ANQGSEA. This CDR3 is 11 amino acids long. The CDR3 here is CSVREIGEQYF.

The chain is built from TRBV29-1 and TRBJ2-7; the TRBD1 assignment by TCRdb is unverifiable without DNA. CDR3 length equals 14 residues. Looked up from germline, CDR1 is SQVTM and CDR2 is ANQGSEA. The CDR3 is CSVEGSGTGYEQYF.

The chain employs TRBV7-9 and TRBJ1-6; absent DNA, TCRdb's TRBD1 call cannot be checked. Germline loops: CDR1 SEHNR, CDR2 FQNEAQ (reference sequence). This CDR3 is built from 17 residues. CDR3 sequence reads: CASSLARPLGGNSPLHF. Drawing the rest from reference TRBV7-9 and TRBJ1-6, the complete variable domain is DTGVSQNPRHKITKRGQNVTFRCDPISEHNRLYWYRQTLGQGPEFLTYFQNEAQLEKSRLLSDRFSAERPKGSFSTLEIQRTEQGDSAMYLCASSLARPLGGNSPLHFGNGTRLTVT.

This chain joins TRBV5-4 and TRBJ2-7; TCRdb indicates TRBD2, and absent DNA this call remains unverified. Germline assignment: CDR1 SGHNT and CDR2 YYREEE (reference sequence). The CDR3 contains 15 residues. The CDR3 here is CASSGGLVSIDEQYF.

V and J are TRBV5-6 and TRBJ2-7; TCRdb's assignment of TRBD1 cannot be checked, as there is no DNA. CDR3 length: 12 residues. Germline lookup yields CDR1 SGHDT and CDR2 YYEEEE. The CDR3 region is CAGSLRGWEQYF.

This chain connects TRBV9 to TRBJ2-7; absent DNA, TCRdb's TRBD1 call cannot be checked. Germline V CDR1 and CDR2: SGDLS, YYNGEE. The CDR3 extends over 16 amino acids. CDR3 residues: CASSVAGGSPSDEQYF.

The chain joins TRBV29-1 to TRBJ2-3; TCRdb returns TRBD2, unconfirmable since there is no DNA. This CDR3 region has 14 residues. The V gene's germline CDR1 is SQVTM and CDR2 ANQGSEA. CDR3: CSVELAGVEDTQYF.

This chain joins TRBV12-3 or TRBV12-4 and TRBJ1-2. The CDR3 runs 12 residues. The CDR3 loop is CASVSNYYGYTF.

CDR3: CAIGEVQGTNTEAFF. The chain uses TRBV10-3 and TRBJ1-1. CDR1 is ENHRY, CDR2 SYGVKD, per germline. This CDR3 region has 15 residues.

The chain uses TRBV29-1 and TRBJ2-1; TCRdb returns TRBD1, unconfirmable since there is no DNA. The CDR3 has 11 amino acids. The V gene's germline CDR1 is SQVTM and CDR2 ANQGSEA. The chain's CDR3 is CSVDAPGEQFF.

The CDR3 region is CASSPPLDRDRGALNTEAFF. The chain employs TRBV4-3 and TRBJ1-1; TCRdb's assignment of TRBD1 cannot be checked, as there is no DNA. CDR1 and CDR2 (germline): LGHNA, YSLEER. The CDR3 sequence is 20 residues long.

V and J are TRBV25-1 and TRBJ2-6. The CDR3 has 14 amino acids. Germline CDR1 is MGHDK and CDR2 is SYGVNS. The CDR3 reads CASSTGAGANVLTF.

CDR3 amino acids: CATSSGGVYNEQFF. The gene calls are TRBV15 and TRBJ2-1; TCRdb gives TRBD2 as the D gene, but with no DNA this cannot be confirmed. The CDR3 runs 14 residues. Per the germline V gene, CDR1 is LNHNV and CDR2 is YYDKDF (reference sequence).

This chain's CDR3 is CASSLEPGVNTEAFF. The chain couples TRBV7-9 to TRBJ1-1; the D call from TCRdb, TRBD1, cannot be confirmed without DNA. The CDR3 is 15 amino acids. The germline gives CDR1 SEHNR, CDR2 FQNEAQ (reference sequence). Supplemented by reference TRBV7-9 and TRBJ1-1, the full variable domain reads DTGVSQNPRHKITKRGQNVTFRCDPISEHNRLYWYRQTLGQGPEFLTYFQNEAQLEKSRLLSDRFSAERPKGSFSTLEIQRTEQGDSAMYLCASSLEPGVNTEAFFGQGTRLTVV.

The chain employs TRBV12-3 or TRBV12-4 and TRBJ2-3; absent DNA, TCRdb's TRBD2 call cannot be checked. The CDR3 is made up of 17 amino acids. CDR3 residues: CASSTLGRGVSTDTQYF.